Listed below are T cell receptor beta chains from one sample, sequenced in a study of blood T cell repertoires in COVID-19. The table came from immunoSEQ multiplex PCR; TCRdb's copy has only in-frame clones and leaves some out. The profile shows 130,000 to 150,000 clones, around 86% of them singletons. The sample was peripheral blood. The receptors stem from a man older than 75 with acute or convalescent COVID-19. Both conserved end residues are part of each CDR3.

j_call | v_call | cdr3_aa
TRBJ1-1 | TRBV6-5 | CASSYSGQGGLEAFF
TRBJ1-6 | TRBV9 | CASSAGQVAYNSPLHF
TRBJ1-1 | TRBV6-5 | CASRRGSREAFF
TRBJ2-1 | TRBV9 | CASSAGGGGVLGEQFF
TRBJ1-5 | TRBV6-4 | CASSKTGGTQPQHF
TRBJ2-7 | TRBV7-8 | CASSSPGLVYEQYF
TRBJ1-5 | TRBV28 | CASRTAGVSHQPQHF
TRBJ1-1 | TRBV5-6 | CASSLNYRPRTTEAFF
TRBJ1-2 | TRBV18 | CASSHAGKLANYGYTF
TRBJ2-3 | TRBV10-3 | CAISVRDTSDTQYF
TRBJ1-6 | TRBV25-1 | CASSEKGTGRASPLHF
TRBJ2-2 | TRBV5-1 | CASSLARSNTGELFF
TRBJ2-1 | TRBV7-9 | CASSLEGGEQFF
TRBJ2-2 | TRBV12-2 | CASRSLAGGQTGELFF
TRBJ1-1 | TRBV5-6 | CASSADRDLEAFF
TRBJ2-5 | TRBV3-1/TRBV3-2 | CASSLIPGETQYF
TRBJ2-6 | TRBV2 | CASRLAGVSGANVLTF
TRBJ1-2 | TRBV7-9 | CASSSPGQGANGYTF
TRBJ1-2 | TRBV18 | CASSPGQKYGYTF
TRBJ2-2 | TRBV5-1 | CASSLAPSEYTGELFF
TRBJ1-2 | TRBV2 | CASRPGQEKGYTF